The 3 T cell receptor beta chains in this list originate from one sample, sequenced in a study of molecular identifiers for immune sequencing clone quantification. Via MiXCR, TCRdb re-called the PCR reads, giving one row per CDR3 protein. The sample lists about 630,000 distinct CDR3 sequences, around 25% occurring once. Sequenced: naive CD8+ T cells from blood, with Jurkat cell RNA spiked in. The subset is: FACS-sorted CD8+CD4-CCR7+CD45RA+ naive T cells. Every receptor here comes from a human donor in good health. Some libraries in this study had Jurkat cell RNA spiked in.

This clonotype has a count of ten or more. As DNA, the CDR3 is TGCGCCAGCAGCCAAGGGGGTCCGAACACTGAAGCTTTCTTT. The encoded protein is CASSQGGPNTEAFF. V usage is TRBV4-3 and J usage is TRBJ1-1; D is unresolved. Germline CDR1 reads LGHNA; CDR2 reads YSLEER. V was shortened by 1 base and J by 1 base, with 7 bases between the two germline ends. The CDR3 spans 14 residues.

To note about this clonotype: Germline and junction disagree at one end, which may indicate a read error. This rearrangement joins TRBV3-1 to TRBJ2-7; TRBD1 aligns across 9 bases. Per the germline V gene, CDR1 is LGHDT and CDR2 is YNNKEL (reference sequence). The length of the CDR3 is 15 residues. The CDR3 nucleotides are TGTGCCAGCAGCCCGGGGACAGGGTCCTTTTACGAGCAGCACTTC. This encodes CASSPGTGSFYEQHF.

In this sample, this clonotype turned up many times. This sequence joins TRBV20-1 and TRBJ1-1, with D maybe TRBD1 (5 bases). The germline gives CDR1 DFQATT, CDR2 SNEGSKA (reference sequence). This CDR3 has 14 residues. The V end lost 0 bases, the J end lost 5 bases, and 13 bases lay between the germline ends. The CDR3 loop reads CSARDGGDWTEAFF. The CDR3 DNA reads TGCAGTGCTAGAGATGGGGGTGATTGGACTGAAGCTTTCTTT.